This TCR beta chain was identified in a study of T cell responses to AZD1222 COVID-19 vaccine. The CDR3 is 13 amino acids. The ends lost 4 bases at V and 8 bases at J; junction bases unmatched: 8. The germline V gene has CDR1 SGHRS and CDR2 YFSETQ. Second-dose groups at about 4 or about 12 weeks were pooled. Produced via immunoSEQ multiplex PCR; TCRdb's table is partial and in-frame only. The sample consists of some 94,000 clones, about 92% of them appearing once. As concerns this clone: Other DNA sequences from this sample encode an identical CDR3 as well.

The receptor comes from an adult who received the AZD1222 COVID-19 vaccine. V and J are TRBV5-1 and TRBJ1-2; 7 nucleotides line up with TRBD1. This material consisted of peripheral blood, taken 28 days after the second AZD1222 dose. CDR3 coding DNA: TGCGCCAGCAGCGGGGGCCAGGGGGACGGCTACACCTTC. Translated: CASSGGQGDGYTF.